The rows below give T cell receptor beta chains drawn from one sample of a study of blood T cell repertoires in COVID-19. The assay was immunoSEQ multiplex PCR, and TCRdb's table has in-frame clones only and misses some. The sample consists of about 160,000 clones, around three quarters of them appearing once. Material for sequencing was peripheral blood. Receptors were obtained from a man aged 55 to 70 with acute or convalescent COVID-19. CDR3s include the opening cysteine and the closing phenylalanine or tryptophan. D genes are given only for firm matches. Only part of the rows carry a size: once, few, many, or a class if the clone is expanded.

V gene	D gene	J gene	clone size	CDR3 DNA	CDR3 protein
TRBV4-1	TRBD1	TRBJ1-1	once	TGCGCCAGCAGCCTTCGACAGGGGTTGAACACTGAAGCTTTCTTT	CASSLRQGLNTEAFF
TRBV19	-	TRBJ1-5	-	TGTGCCAGTAGTATAGATCTTAAGGGGGGGAGCAATCAGCCCCAGCATTTT	CASSIDLKGGSNQPQHF
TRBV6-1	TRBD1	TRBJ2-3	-	TGTGCCAGCAGTGAATTTCGTTTGAGGAGGACAGGGCTTTATACAGATACGCAGTATTTT	CASSEFRLRRTGLYTDTQYF
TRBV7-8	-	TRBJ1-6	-	TGTGCCAGCAGCTCGACAGAACTTAAGGAGTCCCTCCACTTT	CASSSTELKESLHF
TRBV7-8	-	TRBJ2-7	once	TGTGCCAGCAGCTCGGAAGGGGGTATCGCCTACGAGCAGTACTTC	CASSSEGGIAYEQYF
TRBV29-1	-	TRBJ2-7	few	TGCAGCGTTGAACAGGGGAGCTCCTACGAGCAGTACTTC	CSVEQGSSYEQYF
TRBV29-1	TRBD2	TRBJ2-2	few	TGCAGCGTTGCTCTTCGACTAGCGGGGGGTAGAAACACCGGGGAGCTGTTTTTT	CSVALRLAGGRNTGELFF
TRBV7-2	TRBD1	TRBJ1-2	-	TGTGCCAGCAGCCCGAGGACAGGGGGGGGCGGGGGCTACACCTTC	CASSPRTGGGGGYTF
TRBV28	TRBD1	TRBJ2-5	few	TGTGCCAGCAGCCGCCAGGGGGCCGATGAGACCCAGTACTTC	CASSRQGADETQYF
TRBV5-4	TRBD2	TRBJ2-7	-	TGTGCCAGCAGCTTGAGTACTAGCGGGGTCCTTCCCTACGAGCAGTACTTC	CASSLSTSGVLPYEQYF
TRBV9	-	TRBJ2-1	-	TGTGCCAGCAGCGTTCCAGGGAATGAGCAGTTCTTC	CASSVPGNEQFF
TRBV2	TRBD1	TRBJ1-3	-	TGTGCCAGCAGTGACAGGGGGTATGGAAACACCATATATTTT	CASSDRGYGNTIYF
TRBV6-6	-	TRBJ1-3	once	TGTGCCAGCAGTTATAATGGGGGCGCGTCTGGAAACACCATATATTTT	CASSYNGGASGNTIYF
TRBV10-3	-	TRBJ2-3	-	TGTGCCATCACGAGGACAAGTTCTAGCACAGATACGCAGTATTTT	CAITRTSSSTDTQYF
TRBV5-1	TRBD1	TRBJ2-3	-	TGCGCCAGCGCCCTGACAGGGAAGGATACGCAGTATTTT	CASALTGKDTQYF
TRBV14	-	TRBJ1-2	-	TGTGCCAGCAGCCAAGATCGAGGGGGACGGGGCTATGGCTACACCTTC	CASSQDRGGRGYGYTF
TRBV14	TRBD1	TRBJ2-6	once	TGTGCCAGCAGCCACTTACAGGGGATTGGGGCCAACGTCCTGACTTTC	CASSHLQGIGANVLTF
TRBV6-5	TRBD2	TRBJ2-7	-	TGTGCCAGCAGTTACTCGCGGGGGGCTGAGCAGTACTTC	CASSYSRGAEQYF
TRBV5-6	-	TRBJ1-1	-	TGTGCCAGCAGACATCAGATGAACACTGAAGCTTTCTTT	CASRHQMNTEAFF
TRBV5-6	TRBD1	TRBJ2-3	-	TGTGCCAGCAGCGCCACCGGGACAGGGTACCCAGATACGCAGTATTTT	CASSATGTGYPDTQYF
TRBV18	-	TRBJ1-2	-	TGTGCCAGCTCCCGTGAACGGGGGACTAACTATGGCTACACCTTC	CASSRERGTNYGYTF
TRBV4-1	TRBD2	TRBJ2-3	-	TGCGCCAGCAGCAAAAGAGAGGGAGGGGGCACAGATACGCAGTATTTT	CASSKREGGGTDTQYF
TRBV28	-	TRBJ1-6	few	TGTGCCAGCAGTTTCGGGTATAATTCACCCCTCCACTTT	CASSFGYNSPLHF
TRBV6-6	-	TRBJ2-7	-	TGTGCCAGCACCCTACAGGAGGGGTCCTACGAGCAGTACTTC	CASTLQEGSYEQYF
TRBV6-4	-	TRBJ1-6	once	TGTGCCAGCAGTGACACCAAGGGACAACATAATTCACCCCTCCACTTT	CASSDTKGQHNSPLHF
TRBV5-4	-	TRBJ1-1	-	TGTGCCAGCAGCTCAGACGACGAGGGCATGAACACTGAAGCTTTCTTT	CASSSDDEGMNTEAFF
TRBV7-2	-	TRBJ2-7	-	TGTGCCAGCAGCTTAAGCGGACAGAGGGGTACCTACGAGCAGTACTTC	CASSLSGQRGTYEQYF
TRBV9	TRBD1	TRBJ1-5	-	TGTGCCAGCAGCGAGGGGACAGGGGGCAATCAGCCCCAGCATTTT	CASSEGTGGNQPQHF
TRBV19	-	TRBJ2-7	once	TGTGCCAGTAGTACCGGGATCTACGAGCAGTACTTC	CASSTGIYEQYF
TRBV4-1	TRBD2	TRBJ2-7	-	TGCGCCAGCAGCCAAGCCAGCGGGGCGATCTACGAGCAGTACTTC	CASSQASGAIYEQYF
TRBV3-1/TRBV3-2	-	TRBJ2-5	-	TGTGCCAGCAGCCAAGATCCGAATGGCTTAGAGACCCAGTACTTC	CASSQDPNGLETQYF
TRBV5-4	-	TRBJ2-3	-	TGTGCCAGCAGCTCAGACTATCGCACAGATACGCAGTATTTT	CASSSDYRTDTQYF
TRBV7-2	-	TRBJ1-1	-	TGTGCCAGCAGCTTTGGCCCGAACACTGAAGCTTTCTTT	CASSFGPNTEAFF
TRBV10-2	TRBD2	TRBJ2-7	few	TGCGCCAGCAAAAGCGGGGACTCTTACGAGCAGTACTTC	CASKSGDSYEQYF
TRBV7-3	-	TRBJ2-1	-	TGTGCCAGCAGCTCTAGCCCCGACAAGGGGGAATCCTACAATGAGCAGTTCTTC	CASSSSPDKGESYNEQFF
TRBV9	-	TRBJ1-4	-	TGTGCCAGCACCTTGGGGCCAGGTACAACTAATGAAAAACTGTTTTTT	CASTLGPGTTNEKLFF
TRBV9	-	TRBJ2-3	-	TGTGCCAGCAGCGTAGGCAGACTGCTCACAGATACGCAGTATTTT	CASSVGRLLTDTQYF
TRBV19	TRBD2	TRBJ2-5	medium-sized	TGTGCCACCCGGACTAGCGGGTTTAACCGGGGAGAGACCCAGTACTTC	CATRTSGFNRGETQYF
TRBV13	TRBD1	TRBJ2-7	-	TGTGCCAGCAGCTCTAGACAGGGTTCCTACGAGCAGTACTTC	CASSSRQGSYEQYF
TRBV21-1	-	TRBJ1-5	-	TGTGCCAGCAGCACCCAAATCGGAGGACAGGGAAGGTTCAATCAGCCCCAGCATTTT	CASSTQIGGQGRFNQPQHF
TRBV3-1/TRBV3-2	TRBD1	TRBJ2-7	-	TGTGCCAGCAGCCAGGGCCAGACAGGGTACGAGCAGTACTTC	CASSQGQTGYEQYF
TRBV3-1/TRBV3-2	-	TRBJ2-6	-	TGTGCCAGCAGCCAAGCTAACAGGGTATACTCTGGGGCCAACGTCCTGACTTTC	CASSQANRVYSGANVLTF
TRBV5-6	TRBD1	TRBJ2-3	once	TGTGCCAGCAGCTCCTCCGGGACAGCTAGCACAGATACGCAGTATTTT	CASSSSGTASTDTQYF